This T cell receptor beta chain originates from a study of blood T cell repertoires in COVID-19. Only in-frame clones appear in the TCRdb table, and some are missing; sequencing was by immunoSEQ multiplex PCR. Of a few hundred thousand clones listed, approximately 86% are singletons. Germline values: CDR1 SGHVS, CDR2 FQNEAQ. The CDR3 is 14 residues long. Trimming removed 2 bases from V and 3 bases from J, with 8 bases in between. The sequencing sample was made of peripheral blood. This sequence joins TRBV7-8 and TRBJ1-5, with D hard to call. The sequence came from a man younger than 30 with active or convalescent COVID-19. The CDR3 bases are TGTGCCAGCAGCTTACAGTTTCCCAATCAGCCCCAGCATTTT. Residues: CASSLQFPNQPQHF.